This T cell receptor beta chain was found in a study of cytomegalovirus exposure and HLA in healthy donors. PCR primers comprised 60 Vbeta and 13 Jbeta primers. Produced via immunoSEQ multiplex PCR; TCRdb's table is partial and in-frame only. This repertoire shows some 150,000 clones, roughly 80% found once; its top ten account for 7%. Points on this clone: Antigen unknown.

Overall study findings and caveats: Analysis was performed later, and it showed HLA-associated TCR beta chains to be more clonally expanded than equally common others.

The sequenced material came from PBMCs. The clonotype originates from a woman younger than 45 in good health and CMV-seropositive.

The CDR3 protein is CASSDGESGTEAFF. CDR3 bases: TGTGCCAGCAGTGACGGGGAGTCTGGCACTGAAGCTTTCTTT. The V call is TRBV6-4, the J call TRBJ1-1; D uncertain. Trimming left V 2 bases short and J 4 bases short, with 11 bases between. The CDR3 has 14 residues. Germline loops: CDR1 MRHNA, CDR2 SNTAGT.